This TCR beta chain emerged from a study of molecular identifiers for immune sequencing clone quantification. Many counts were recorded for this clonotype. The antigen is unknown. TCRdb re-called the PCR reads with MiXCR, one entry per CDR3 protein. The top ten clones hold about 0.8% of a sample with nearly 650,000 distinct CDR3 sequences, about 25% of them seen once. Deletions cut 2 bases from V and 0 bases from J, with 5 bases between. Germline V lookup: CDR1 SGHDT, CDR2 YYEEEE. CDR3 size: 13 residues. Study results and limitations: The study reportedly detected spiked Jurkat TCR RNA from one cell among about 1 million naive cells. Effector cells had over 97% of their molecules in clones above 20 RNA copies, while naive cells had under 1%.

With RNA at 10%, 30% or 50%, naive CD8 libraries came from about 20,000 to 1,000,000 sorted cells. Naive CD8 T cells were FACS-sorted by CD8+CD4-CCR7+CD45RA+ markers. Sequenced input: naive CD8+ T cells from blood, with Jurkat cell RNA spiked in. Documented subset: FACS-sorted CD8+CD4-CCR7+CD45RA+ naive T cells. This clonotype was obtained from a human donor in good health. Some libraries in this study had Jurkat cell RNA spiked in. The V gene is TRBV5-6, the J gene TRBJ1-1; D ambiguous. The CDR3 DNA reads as TGTGCCAGCAGCTTATGGATGAACACTGAAGCTTTCTTT. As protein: CASSLWMNTEAFF.